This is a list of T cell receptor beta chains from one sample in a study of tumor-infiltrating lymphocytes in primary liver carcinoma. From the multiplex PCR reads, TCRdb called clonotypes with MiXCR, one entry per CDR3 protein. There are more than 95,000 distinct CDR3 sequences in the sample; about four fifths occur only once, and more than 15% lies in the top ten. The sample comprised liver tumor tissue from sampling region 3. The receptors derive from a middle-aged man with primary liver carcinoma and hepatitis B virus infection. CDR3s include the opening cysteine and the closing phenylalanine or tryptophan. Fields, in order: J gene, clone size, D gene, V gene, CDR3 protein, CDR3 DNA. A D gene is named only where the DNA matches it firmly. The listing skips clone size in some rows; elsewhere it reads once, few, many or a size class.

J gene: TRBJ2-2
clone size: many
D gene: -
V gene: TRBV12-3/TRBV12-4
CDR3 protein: CASSLIQGGSGELFF
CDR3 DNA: TGTGCCAGCAGTTTGATACAGGGGGGGTCCGGGGAGCTGTTTTTT

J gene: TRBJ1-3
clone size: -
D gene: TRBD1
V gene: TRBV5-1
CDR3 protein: CARSTGQANTIYF
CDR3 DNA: TGCGCCAGAAGTACCGGACAGGCTAACACCATATATTTT

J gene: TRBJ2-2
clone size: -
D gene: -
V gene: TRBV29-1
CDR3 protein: CSVAGSVGRTRKLFF
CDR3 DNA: TGCAGCGTTGCGGGGAGTGTAGGGCGAACCCGGAAGCTGTTTTTT

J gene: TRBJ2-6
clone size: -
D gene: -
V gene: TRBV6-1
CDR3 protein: CASSEGESGANVLTF
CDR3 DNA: TGCGCCAGCAGTGAAGGGGAGTCTGGGGCCAACGTCCTGACTTTC

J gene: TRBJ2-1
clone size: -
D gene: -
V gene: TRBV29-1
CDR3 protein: CIVPDGEQFF
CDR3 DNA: TGCATCGTTCCTGACGGCGAGCAGTTCTTC

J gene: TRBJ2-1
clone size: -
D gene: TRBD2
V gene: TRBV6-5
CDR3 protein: CVSNKSSGRGGYNEQFF
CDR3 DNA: TGTGTCAGCAATAAATCTAGCGGGAGGGGGGGGTACAATGAGCAGTTCTTC

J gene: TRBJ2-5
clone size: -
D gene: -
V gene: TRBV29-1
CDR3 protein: CSFSGRGIYETQYF
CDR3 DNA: TGCAGCTTCTCCGGGAGAGGGATTTATGAGACCCAGTACTTC

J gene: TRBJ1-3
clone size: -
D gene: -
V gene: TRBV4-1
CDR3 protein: CASSPCVRVRILSGNIIYF
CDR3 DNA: TGCGCCAGCAGCCCGTGTGTCCGGGTCAGAATCCTCTCTGGAAACATCATATATTTT

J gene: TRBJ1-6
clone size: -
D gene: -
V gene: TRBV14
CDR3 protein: CASSHSGKKSPLHF
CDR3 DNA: TGTGCCAGCAGCCATTCAGGGAAAAAATCACCCCTCCACTTT

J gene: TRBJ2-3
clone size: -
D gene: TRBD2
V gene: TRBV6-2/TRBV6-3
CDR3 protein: CASSHLAGGPIDTQYF
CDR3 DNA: TGTGCCAGCAGTCACCTAGCGGGAGGGCCGATAGATACGCAGTATTTT

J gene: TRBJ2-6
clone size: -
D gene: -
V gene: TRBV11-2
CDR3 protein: CAISMGGDRAISLSGANVLTF
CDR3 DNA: TGTGCCATCAGCATGGGGGGAGACAGGGCCATTTCCCTCTCTGGGGCCAACGTCCTTACTTTC

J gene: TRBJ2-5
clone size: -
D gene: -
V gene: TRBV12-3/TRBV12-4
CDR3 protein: CVSSLVGTETQYF
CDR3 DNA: TGTGTTAGCAGTTTGGTGGGGACAGAGACCCAGTACTTC

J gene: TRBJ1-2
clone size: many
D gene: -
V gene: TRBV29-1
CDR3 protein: CSSSRGREGTF
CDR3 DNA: TGCAGCTCCTCAAGGGGCAGGGAGGGAACCTTC

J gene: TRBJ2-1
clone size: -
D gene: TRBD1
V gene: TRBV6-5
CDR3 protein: CTSIPPGQGGNEQFF
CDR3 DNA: TGTACCAGCATCCCCCCGGGACAGGGTGGCAATGAGCAGTTCTTC

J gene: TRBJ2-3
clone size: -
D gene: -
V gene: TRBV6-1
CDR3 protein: CASSATEVTQYF
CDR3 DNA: TGTGCAAGCAGCGCCACAGAAGTTACGCAGTATTTT

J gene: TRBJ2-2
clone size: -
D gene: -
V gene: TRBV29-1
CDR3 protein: CSFVTGAANTGELFF
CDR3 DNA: TGCAGCTTTGTGACTGGCGCGGCGAACACCGGGGAGCTGTTTTTT

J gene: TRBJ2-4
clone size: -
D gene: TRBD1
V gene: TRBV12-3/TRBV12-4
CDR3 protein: CVSSFFGPGQRTNIQYF
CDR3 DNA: TGTGTCAGCAGCTTTTTTGGCCCGGGACAGCGTACAAACATTCAGTACTTC

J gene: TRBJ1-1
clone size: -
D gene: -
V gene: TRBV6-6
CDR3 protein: CESCYGNPVEAFF
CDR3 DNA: TGTGAAAGCTGTTACGGGAACCCCGTTGAAGCTTTCTTT

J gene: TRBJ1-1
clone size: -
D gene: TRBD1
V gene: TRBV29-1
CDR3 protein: CSAEGQGKTEAFF
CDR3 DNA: TGCAGCGCAGAGGGACAGGGGAAAACTGAGGCTTTCTTT

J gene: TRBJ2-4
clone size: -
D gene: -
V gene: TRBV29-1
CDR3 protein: CSVHGEGADNIQYF
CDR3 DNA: TGCAGCGTTCATGGGGAGGGGGCAGATAACATACAGTACTTC

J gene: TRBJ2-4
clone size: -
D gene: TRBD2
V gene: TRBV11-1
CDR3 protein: CASSFPGSSGTKNIHYF
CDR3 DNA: TGTGCCAGCAGCTTTCCTGGGTCTAGCGGGACCAAAAACATTCATTATTTC

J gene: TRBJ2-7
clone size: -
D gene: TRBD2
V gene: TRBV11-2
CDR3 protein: CASNSQLAGGGEQYF
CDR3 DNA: TGTGCCAGCAACTCACAACTAGCGGGAGGGGGGGAGCAGTACTTC

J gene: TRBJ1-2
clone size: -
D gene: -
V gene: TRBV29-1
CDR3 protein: CSVNDGTYGYTF
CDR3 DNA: TGCAGCGTTAACGACGGAACCTATGGTTACACCTTC

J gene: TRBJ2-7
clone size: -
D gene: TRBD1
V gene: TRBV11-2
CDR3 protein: CACSLRWTGEKRQYF
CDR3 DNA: TGTGCCTGCAGCTTACGATGGACAGGGGAAAAACGGCAGTACTTC

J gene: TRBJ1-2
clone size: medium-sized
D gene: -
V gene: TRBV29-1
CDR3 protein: CSVEEGRRSYGYTF
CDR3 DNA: TGCAGCGTTGAAGAGGGCCGCAGGTCATACGGCTACACCTTC

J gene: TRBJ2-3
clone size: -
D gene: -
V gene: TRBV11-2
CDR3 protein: CASSRLPRLVGERTDTQYF
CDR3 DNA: TGTGCCAGCAGCCGATTGCCTAGACTAGTGGGAGAGAGGACAGATACGCAGTATTTT

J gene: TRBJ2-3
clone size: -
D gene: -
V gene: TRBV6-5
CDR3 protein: CASMRTSRDTQYF
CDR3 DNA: TGTGCCAGCATGAGGACGTCCAGAGATACGCAGTATTTT

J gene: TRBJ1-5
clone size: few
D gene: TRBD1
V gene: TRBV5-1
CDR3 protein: CASSAEGTGSQPQHF
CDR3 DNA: TGCGCCAGCAGCGCCGAGGGGACAGGCAGTCAGCCCCAGCATTTT

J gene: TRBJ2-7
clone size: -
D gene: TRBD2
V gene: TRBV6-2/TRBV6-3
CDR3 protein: CVNSYSSSGRRYEQYF
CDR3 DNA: TGTGTCAACAGTTACTCGTCTAGCGGGAGGAGATACGAGCAGTACTTC

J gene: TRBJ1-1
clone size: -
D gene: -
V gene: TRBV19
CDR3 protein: CASSIKAANTEALF
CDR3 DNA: TGTGCCAGTAGTATAAAGGCGGCGAACACTGAAGCTCTCTTT

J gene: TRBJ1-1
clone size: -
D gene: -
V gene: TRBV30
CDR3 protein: CAWGWATAKTDAFF
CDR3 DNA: TGTGCCTGGGGATGGGCTACAGCGAAGACTGATGCTTTCTTT

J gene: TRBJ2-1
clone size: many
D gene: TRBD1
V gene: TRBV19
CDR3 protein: CASANDRTGGNEQFF
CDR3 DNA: TGTGCCAGTGCCAACGACCGGACAGGGGGAAATGAGCAGTTCTTC

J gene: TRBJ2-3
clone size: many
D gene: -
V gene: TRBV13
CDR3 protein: CASSFGGFTDTQYF
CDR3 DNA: TGTGCCAGCAGCTTTGGCGGATTCACAGATACGCAGTATTTT

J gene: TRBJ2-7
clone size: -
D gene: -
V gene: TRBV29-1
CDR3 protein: CSVELGTFHKQYF
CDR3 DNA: TGCAGCGTTGAATTAGGAACGTTTCACAAGCAGTACTTC

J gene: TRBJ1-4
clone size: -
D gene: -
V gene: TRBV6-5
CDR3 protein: CASSYATGTSEKLLF
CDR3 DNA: TGTGCCAGCAGTTACGCAACAGGGACATCAGAAAAATTGCTTTTT

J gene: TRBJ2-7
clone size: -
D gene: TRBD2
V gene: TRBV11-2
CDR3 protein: CASSLREGRISGLISYEQYF
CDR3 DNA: TGTGCCAGCAGCTTGAGGGAGGGGAGGATTAGCGGGCTCATATCCTACGAGCAGTACTTC

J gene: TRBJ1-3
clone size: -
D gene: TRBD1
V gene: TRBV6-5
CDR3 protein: CASSRSGTGSLSYGNSIYF
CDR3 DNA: TGTGCCAGCAGTAGATCCGGGACAGGATCATTAAGCTATGGAAACTCCATATATTTT

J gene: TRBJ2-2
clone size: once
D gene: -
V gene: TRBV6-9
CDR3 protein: CPRVRVDSRELFF
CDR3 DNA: TGTCCCAGGGTCAGGGTGGACAGCAGGGAGCTGTTTTTT

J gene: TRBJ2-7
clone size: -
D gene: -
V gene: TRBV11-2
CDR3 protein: CVSSPSNGVGEQYF
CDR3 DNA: TGTGTCAGCAGCCCCTCGAATGGGGTGGGCGAGCAGTACTTC

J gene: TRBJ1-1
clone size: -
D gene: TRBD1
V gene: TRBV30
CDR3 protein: CASQGNANTEAFF
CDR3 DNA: TGTGCCTCACAGGGGAATGCGAACACTGAAGCTTTCTTT

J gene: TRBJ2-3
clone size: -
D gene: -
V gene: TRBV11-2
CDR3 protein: CASSSDPGETGTDMQYF
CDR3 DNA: TGTGCCAGCAGCTCAGATCCGGGGGAGACTGGCACAGATATGCAGTATTTT

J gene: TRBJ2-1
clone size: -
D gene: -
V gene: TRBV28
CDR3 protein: CASSLTSGFYNEQFF
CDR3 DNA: TGTGCCAGCAGCCTCACGAGCGGATTCTACAATGAGCAGTTCTTC

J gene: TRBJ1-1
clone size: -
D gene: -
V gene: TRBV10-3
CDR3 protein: CAIRESKLRNTEAFF
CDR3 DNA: TGCGCCATCCGTGAGTCAAAATTGCGGAACACTGAAGCTTTCTTT

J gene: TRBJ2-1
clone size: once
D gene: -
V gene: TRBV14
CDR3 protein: CASSAITGWVNSEQFF
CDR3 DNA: TGTGCCAGCAGTGCCATAACGGGATGGGTAAACAGTGAGCAGTTCTTC